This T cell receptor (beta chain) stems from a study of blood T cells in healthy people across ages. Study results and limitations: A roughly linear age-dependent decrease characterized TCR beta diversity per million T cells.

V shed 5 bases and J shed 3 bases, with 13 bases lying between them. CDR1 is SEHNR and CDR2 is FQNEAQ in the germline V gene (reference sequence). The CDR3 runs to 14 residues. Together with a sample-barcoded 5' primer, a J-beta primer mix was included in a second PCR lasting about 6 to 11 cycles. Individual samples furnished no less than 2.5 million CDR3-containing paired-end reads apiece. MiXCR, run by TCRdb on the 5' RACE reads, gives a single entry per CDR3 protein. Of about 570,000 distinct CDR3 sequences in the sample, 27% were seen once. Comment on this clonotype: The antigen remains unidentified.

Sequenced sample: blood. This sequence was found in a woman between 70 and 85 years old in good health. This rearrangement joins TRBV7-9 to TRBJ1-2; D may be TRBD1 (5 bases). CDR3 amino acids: CASSPGVSDYGYTF. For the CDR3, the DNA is TGTGCCAGCAGCCCGGGGGTTTCCGACTATGGCTACACCTTC.